This T cell receptor (beta chain) originates from a study of cytomegalovirus exposure and HLA in healthy donors. Broader study findings: One variant, a missense change in DCLRE1C, was linked in a later analysis to TCR beta V- and J-gene trimming.

Both 60 Vbeta primers and 13 Jbeta primers went into the PCR. Sequencing used immunoSEQ multiplex PCR; TCRdb keeps in-frame clones, though not all of them. This table has about 160,000 clones, nearly 80% appearing once. Comments on this clone: Its antigen remains unidentified.

The source material was PBMCs. The sequence was collected from a woman in her fifties or sixties in good health and CMV-seropositive.

The CDR3 here is CASSEGRGPLHF. Written as DNA, the CDR3 is TGCGCCAGCAGTGAAGGAAGGGGACCCCTCCACTTT. This chain joins TRBV10-1 and TRBJ1-6; possibly TRBD1 for D (5 bases). The CDR3 loop spans 12 amino acids. V lost 3 bases, J lost 12 bases, and 9 bases lay in between. Germline CDR1 is WNHNN and CDR2 is SYGVQD (reference sequence).